Listed below are T cell receptor beta chains from one sample, sequenced in a study of blood T cell repertoires in COVID-19. Only in-frame clones appear in the TCRdb table, and some are missing; sequencing was by immunoSEQ multiplex PCR. The data hold over 120,000 clones, with about 80% observed a single time. The sequencing input was PBMCs or T cells enriched from blood (not recorded which). All receptors come from a man aged 50 or older who had recovered from COVID-19. The conserved cysteine and the conserved F or W are not part of the CDR3 here. The order of the fields is V gene, D gene, J gene, clone size, CDR3 protein. The D gene is left open where the match is weak. Only some rows state a clone size, as once, few, many or a class for expanded clones.

>TRBV5-1|TRBD1|TRBJ2-3|few
ASSLGTRDSRTDTQY
>TRBV3-1/TRBV3-2|.|TRBJ2-5|.
ASSRLGQGETQY
>TRBV30|.|TRBJ1-5|once
AWRAGSSNQPQH
>TRBV7-9|.|TRBJ1-1|.
ASSPYGTEAF
>TRBV5-1|TRBD1|TRBJ1-1|few
ASSLTTGVDTEAF
>TRBV7-2|.|TRBJ2-5|.
ASSLVPRRVETQY
>TRBV4-3|.|TRBJ2-7|once
ASSQGRKRYEQY
>TRBV11-2|TRBD1|TRBJ2-5|.
ASSSHLQGEETQY
>TRBV6-2/TRBV6-3|TRBD1|TRBJ1-2|.
ASSYSPDRDLYGYT
>TRBV5-7|TRBD1|TRBJ1-4|.
ASRYRQGAGVLAEKLF
>TRBV4-3|.|TRBJ1-2|.
ASSQNVLTGFDGYT
>TRBV12-1|.|TRBJ2-7|.
ASSMGLAGEQERSSYEQY
>TRBV10-1|TRBD2|TRBJ2-7|.
ASSQGLAGEQY
>TRBV7-2|.|TRBJ1-2|once
ASSFLGGYGYT
>TRBV7-2|TRBD1|TRBJ2-4|few
ASSNSGGWGNIQY
>TRBV9|TRBD1|TRBJ2-2|.
ASNKGTGLPENTGELF
>TRBV7-9|TRBD2|TRBJ2-5|.
ASSITSGGEETQY
>TRBV10-2|.|TRBJ2-1|.
ASSESGPYNEQF
>TRBV18|TRBD2|TRBJ2-3|.
ASSPRLAGASTDTQY
>TRBV19|.|TRBJ1-1|.
ASSIVSAGNTEAF
>TRBV4-3|TRBD1|TRBJ2-6|once
ASSRQAGQGGSGANVLT
>TRBV2|.|TRBJ1-5|.
ASSGSGSAQPQH
>TRBV5-8|TRBD1|TRBJ1-5|once
ASSLFWDRGEQPQH
>TRBV10-2|.|TRBJ2-1|.
ASRKGDNEQF
>TRBV5-1|.|TRBJ1-3|.
ASSLADSGNTIY
>TRBV18|.|TRBJ1-1|few
ASSPPGQSTEAF
>TRBV28|TRBD1|TRBJ2-2|.
ASRDRDRDTGELF
>TRBV6-1|.|TRBJ2-7|.
ASSEATGTLSYEQY
>TRBV4-1|.|TRBJ1-1|.
ASSQGGLQLAF
>TRBV9|.|TRBJ1-1|few
ASSVQAMNTEAF
>TRBV5-1|.|TRBJ1-1|.
ASSSQGSVLEAF
>TRBV7-9|TRBD1|TRBJ2-7|few
ASSQGQGGYEQY
>TRBV4-3|TRBD2|TRBJ2-3|.
ASSQDASGGLRDTQY
>TRBV5-6|TRBD1|TRBJ1-5|.
ASSLFLGQGSQPQH
>TRBV5-3|.|TRBJ1-5|.
ARSSFHASAGASNQPQH
>TRBV18|TRBD2|TRBJ2-5|.
ATSTGTSGGETQY
>TRBV21-1|.|TRBJ2-1|.
ASSKPSEGQEQF
>TRBV6-1|.|TRBJ1-4|.
ASSEAGAFNEKLF
>TRBV6-6|TRBD1|TRBJ2-3|.
ASRGQGRVVGDTQY
>TRBV6-5|TRBD1|TRBJ1-4|.
ASSRRQGLNEKLF
>TRBV27|TRBD2|TRBJ2-3|.
ASSLWGLAGGTTDTQY
>TRBV30|TRBD1|TRBJ2-7|.
AWLRGREQY
>TRBV13|TRBD2|TRBJ2-7|few
ASSSRLAGYEQY
>TRBV7-9|TRBD1|TRBJ1-3|few
ASSFGQGAGNTIY
>TRBV28|TRBD1|TRBJ1-2|.
ASSRDRGHGYT
>TRBV7-8|.|TRBJ1-1|.
ASSGGLTLTEAF
>TRBV7-2|TRBD1|TRBJ1-6|.
ASSSGTGSNSPLH
>TRBV7-9|TRBD1|TRBJ1-4|few
ASSWTGTNEKLF
>TRBV12-3/TRBV12-4|.|TRBJ2-7|.
ASSQGLNYEQY
>TRBV28|.|TRBJ1-1|.
ASSLERPEAF
>TRBV5-5|.|TRBJ2-2|many
ASSLSLNTGELF